This T cell receptor (beta chain) was obtained from a study of blood T cell repertoires in COVID-19. Study at large: The analysed material was cDNA or gDNA that came from T cells, B-cell-depleted T cells, or PBMCs.

This CDR3 is 13 amino acids long. V was cut by 5 bases and J by 1 base, with 8 bases left in between. Data came from immunoSEQ multiplex PCR; TCRdb stores just in-frame clones and leaves some out. The sample lists about 220,000 clones, around 85% occurring once. Enrolled during active infection, Seattle patients were then followed longitudinally. The chain has TRBV12-3 or TRBV12-4 and TRBJ1-1; no reliable D call. Sequencing was performed on peripheral blood. This sequence was found in a woman between 70 and 85 years old with COVID-19, enrolled during active disease. For the CDR3, the DNA is TGTGCCAGCAGTCCCAGACAGAACACTGAAGCTTTCTTT. Translation: CASSPRQNTEAFF.